The source of this T cell receptor (beta chain) is a study of blood T cell repertoires in COVID-19. Clones were read by immunoSEQ multiplex PCR, and TCRdb kept only the in-frame ones, dropping some. This sample yields 100,000 to 130,000 clones, of which approximately 70% are seen a single time; about 1.8% belongs to the top ten. V was shortened by 4 bases and J by 2 bases, with 10 bases between the two germline ends. The CDR3 has 14 residues. Germline V CDR1 and CDR2: SNHLY, FYNNEI. This clone was found a few times. Source material: peripheral blood. The clonotype originates from a woman in her thirties or forties with acute or convalescent COVID-19. The J gene is TRBJ2-3, the V gene TRBV2; D possibly corresponds to TRBD2 (6 bases). In nucleotides, the CDR3 is TGTGCCAGCAGTGGGGGCGGGGTCACAGATACGCAGTATTTT. It specifies CASSGGGVTDTQYF. Looking up the rest from reference TRBV2 and TRBJ2-3 gives the full variable domain: EPEVTQTPSHQVTQMGQEVILRCVPISNHLYFYWYRQILGQKVEFLVSFYNNEISEKSEIFDDQFSVERPDGSNFTLKIRSTKLEDSAMYFCASSGGGVTDTQYFGPGTRLTVL.